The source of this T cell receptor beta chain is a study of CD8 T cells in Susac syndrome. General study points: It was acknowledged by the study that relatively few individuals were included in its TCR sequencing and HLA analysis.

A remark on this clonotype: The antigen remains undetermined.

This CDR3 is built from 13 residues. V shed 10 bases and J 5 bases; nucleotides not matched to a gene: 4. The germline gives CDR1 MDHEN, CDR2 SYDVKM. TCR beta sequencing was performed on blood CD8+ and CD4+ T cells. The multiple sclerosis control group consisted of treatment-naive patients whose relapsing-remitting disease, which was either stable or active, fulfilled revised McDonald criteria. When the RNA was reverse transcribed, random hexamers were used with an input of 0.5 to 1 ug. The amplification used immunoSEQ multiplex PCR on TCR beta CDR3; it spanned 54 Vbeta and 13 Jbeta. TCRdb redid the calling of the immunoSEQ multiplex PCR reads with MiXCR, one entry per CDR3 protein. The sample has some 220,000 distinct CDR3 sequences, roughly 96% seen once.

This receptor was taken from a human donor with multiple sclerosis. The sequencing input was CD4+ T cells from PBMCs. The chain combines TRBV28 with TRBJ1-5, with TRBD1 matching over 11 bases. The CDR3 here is CAIRDRGYQPQHF. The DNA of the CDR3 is TGTGCCATACGGGACAGGGGGTATCAGCCCCAGCATTTT.